This record concerns one TCR beta chain sequence. Its antigen is not identified. With a much larger clone just one base away, this may be a read error. Amplified TCR beta CDR3 regions derived from RNA transcripts. Initially, a first-round RT-PCR of the TCR CDR3 employed the HTBI primer set. TCRdb reprocessed the multiplex PCR reads with MiXCR, giving one entry per CDR3 protein. The sample has 650,000 to 800,000 distinct CDR3 sequences, just under 45% seen once. The data belong to a study of T cells in Graves' hyperthyroidism and ophthalmopathy. Findings and limits, study-wide: Most clonotypes expanded in thyroid above 0.001 were likewise present in blood. It was a median roughly six months before onset that the model predicted ophthalmopathy.

The CDR3 consists of 13 residues. Trimming stripped 1 base from V and 4 bases from J, with 8 bases between. From germline, CDR1 is SGDLS and CDR2 YYNGEE. Sequencing was carried out using peripheral blood or thyroid tissue (not recorded which). This clonotype was obtained from an adult man with Graves' disease, either hyperthyroidism or ophthalmopathy (not recorded which). The rearrangement links TRBV9 to TRBJ1-1, with D possibly being TRBD1 (6 bases). DNA of the CDR3: TGTGCCAGCAGCGTAACAGGGATCACTGAAGCTTTCTTT. This sequence encodes CASSVTGITEAFF.